This T cell receptor beta chain is drawn from a study of beta chain features in type 1 diabetes. This clone has a handful of counts. The CDR3 has 16 amino acids. Trimming at V came to 0 bases and at J to 3 bases, leaving 7 bases not matched to a gene. The V gene's germline CDR1 is SGDLS and CDR2 YYNGEE. Sorting with CD45RO/CCR7/CD25/CD127/CD95/CD27 yielded naive, central memory, regulatory and stem-like memory CD4+ cells. Expressed TCRB transcripts were sequenced because the isolated RNA had all been reverse transcribed beforehand. Generated by immunoSEQ multiplex PCR, the TCRdb table keeps only in-frame clones and is missing some. The sample consists of some 410,000 clones, roughly 10% of them appearing once.

This chain joins TRBV9 and TRBJ2-7, with TRBD1 identical over 9 bases. The TCR sequence derives from a woman between 18 and 30 years old in good health. The sequencing sample was made of naive CD4+ T cells from blood. The CDR3 nucleotides read TGTGCCAGCAGCGTAGGGCTCGGGACAGGGAGCTACGAGCAGTACTTC. Residues: CASSVGLGTGSYEQYF. Filled out from reference TRBV9 and TRBJ2-7, the complete variable domain reads DSGVTQTPKHLITATGQRVTLRCSPRSGDLSVYWYQQSLDQGLQFLIQYYNGEERAKGNILERFSAQQFPDLHSELNLSSLELGDSALYFCASSVGLGTGSYEQYFGPGTRLTVT.